This TCR beta chain was obtained from a study of T cell clonotyping in hematopoietic cell transplantation. The wider study: Pretransplant recipient samples were taken after cytoreduction. Study-wide results and limits: Recipient TCR diversity dropped after transplant; expanded clonotypes rose from day 30 to 180. Few recipient clonotypes overlapped donors; over 95% were de novo at given depth.

The data were produced by immunoSEQ multiplex PCR, yet TCRdb's version contains in-frame clones alone and is incomplete. Counted here are some 26,000 clones, under 90% occurring once; the ten biggest clones make up approximately 1.7%. A word on this clone: Its antigen is unidentified.

CDR3 length equals 13 residues. Germline assignment: CDR1 GTSNPN and CDR2 SVGIG (reference sequence). V gave up 0 bases and J gave up 4 bases, with 10 bases separating them. Time point described: recipient sample about 28 days before transplant, after cytoreduction. Recipients were bled about 28 days pretransplant and at posttransplant days 30, 100, 180. The chain couples TRBV30 to TRBJ2-7, with unresolved D. This clonotype was obtained from a man in his forties with acute myeloid leukemia. Some clones in this sample may be carry-over from other donors' samples. The sequences come from peripheral blood mononuclear cells, collected before stem cell transplant. The CDR3 DNA sequence: TGTGCCTGGAGTGTAGACTCTGGGTACGAGCAGTACTTC. Its translation is CAWSVDSGYEQYF.